The rows below give T cell receptor beta chains drawn from one sample of a study of T-cell memory formation after mild COVID-19. A single record per CDR3 protein comes from TCRdb applying MiXCR to the 5' RACE reads. Here the sample spans around 300,000 distinct CDR3 sequences, approximately 15% being singletons. Material for sequencing was PBMCs or a T cell subset sorted from them (not recorded which). Source of these receptors: a man between 18 and 29 years old who had mild COVID-19 (a few samples of this study predate the infection). Cell type and time point are not known. Both conserved end residues are part of each CDR3. The order of the fields is V gene, clone size, J gene, D gene, CDR3 DNA, CDR3 protein. D genes are given only for firm matches. Clone size is given for some rows only: seen once, a few or many times, or a class if the clone is expanded.

V: TRBV5-1; size: .; J: TRBJ1-1; D: TRBD1; DNA: TGCGCCAGCAGCTTGGCCAGGGGGCGCAGGATGAACACTGAAGCTTTCTTT; CDR3: CASSLARGRRMNTEAFF
V: TRBV5-1; size: .; J: TRBJ1-5; D: .; DNA: TGCGCCAGCAGCTTGGAGGGGGTTGGACAGCCCCAGCATTTT; CDR3: CASSLEGVGQPQHF
V: TRBV6-5; size: .; J: TRBJ2-3; D: .; DNA: TGTGCCAGCAGTTTAGGGGGGGTCGGGACAGATACGCAGTATTTT; CDR3: CASSLGGVGTDTQYF
V: TRBV18; size: few; J: TRBJ1-2; D: .; DNA: TGTGCCAGCTCACCGAGGGACGGAGCTAACTATGGCTACACCTTC; CDR3: CASSPRDGANYGYTF
V: TRBV4-3; size: few; J: TRBJ2-2; D: .; DNA: TGCGCCAGCAGCCAAGAGGGTCGGAGACTCGGTCCCGGGGAGCTGTTTTTT; CDR3: CASSQEGRRLGPGELFF
V: TRBV7-2; size: many; J: TRBJ2-4; D: .; DNA: TGTGCCAGCAGCCTTCGGGGTCCGGGGCACATTCAGTACTTC; CDR3: CASSLRGPGHIQYF
V: TRBV7-8; size: few; J: TRBJ1-2; D: .; DNA: TGTGCCAGCAGCTTTCTGGGAACTAACTATGGCTACACCTTC; CDR3: CASSFLGTNYGYTF
V: TRBV4-3; size: few; J: TRBJ1-2; D: .; DNA: TGCGCCAGCAGCCGCGGGGGGTCCTCTGGCTACACCTTC; CDR3: CASSRGGSSGYTF
V: TRBV19; size: .; J: TRBJ2-7; D: .; DNA: TGTGCCAGTAGGAAGGGCGGCGCCTACGAGCAGTACTTC; CDR3: CASRKGGAYEQYF
V: TRBV6-6; size: few; J: TRBJ1-5; D: .; DNA: TGTGCCAGCAGACCCGAAGGAAATCAGCCCCAGCATTTT; CDR3: CASRPEGNQPQHF
V: TRBV7-3; size: few; J: TRBJ1-1; D: .; DNA: TGTGCCAGCAGCACTCAGCAGAACACTGAAGCTTTCTTT; CDR3: CASSTQQNTEAFF
V: TRBV27; size: .; J: TRBJ2-3; D: .; DNA: TGTGCCAGCAGTTTAATAGGTATCGACGATCAGCAGTATTTT; CDR3: CASSLIGIDDQQYF
V: TRBV5-1; size: few; J: TRBJ1-1; D: .; DNA: TGCGCCAGCAGCTTGGTAGGGTCCGGCACTGAAGCTTTCTTT; CDR3: CASSLVGSGTEAFF
V: TRBV20-1; size: few; J: TRBJ2-3; D: TRBD1; DNA: TGCAGTGTAGGACAGGGGGCTAGCACAGATACGCAGTATTTT; CDR3: CSVGQGASTDTQYF
V: TRBV7-3; size: .; J: TRBJ1-4; D: .; DNA: TGTGCCACCCGCGGAAAACTGTTTTTT; CDR3: CATRGKLFF
V: TRBV19; size: .; J: TRBJ2-7; D: TRBD2; DNA: TGTGCCAGTAGTCACCGAGCGGGGGGCGACTGGGAGCAGTACTTC; CDR3: CASSHRAGGDWEQYF
V: TRBV5-1; size: few; J: TRBJ2-7; D: .; DNA: TGCGCCAGCAGCTTGCCCGGGCGAAACGAGCAGTACTTC; CDR3: CASSLPGRNEQYF
V: TRBV4-3; size: many; J: TRBJ1-5; D: .; DNA: TGCGCCAGCAGCCATACTACAGAGACTCAGCCCCAGCATTTT; CDR3: CASSHTTETQPQHF
V: TRBV7-9; size: .; J: TRBJ2-3; D: TRBD2; DNA: TGTGCCAGCAGCACTAGCGGGGGCACAGATACGCAGTATTTT; CDR3: CASSTSGGTDTQYF
V: TRBV18; size: few; J: TRBJ2-1; D: .; DNA: TGTGCCAGCTCACCCTCGGGGGACTCCTACAATGAGCAGTTCTTC; CDR3: CASSPSGDSYNEQFF
V: TRBV2; size: few; J: TRBJ1-6; D: TRBD1; DNA: TGTGCCAGCAGTGAACTGGGGGACAGGTCACCCCTCCACTTT; CDR3: CASSELGDRSPLHF
V: TRBV24-1; size: few; J: TRBJ2-1; D: TRBD2; DNA: TGTGCCACCAGTGCCGGGACTAGCGGGCCCTACAATGAGCAGTTCTTC; CDR3: CATSAGTSGPYNEQFF
V: TRBV11-2; size: .; J: TRBJ1-6; D: TRBD1; DNA: TGTGCCAGCAGCCTCGGACGAACAGGGGACGGTTCACCCCTCCACTTT; CDR3: CASSLGRTGDGSPLHF
V: TRBV4-3; size: .; J: TRBJ1-4; D: .; DNA: TGCGCCAGCAGCCAAGATTGGTGGGGCGGTGAAAAACTGTTTTTT; CDR3: CASSQDWWGGEKLFF
V: TRBV2; size: few; J: TRBJ2-3; D: TRBD1; DNA: TGTGCCAACTCCTCAGGGGGAGATACGCAGTATTTT; CDR3: CANSSGGDTQYF
V: TRBV5-1; size: many; J: TRBJ1-1; D: .; DNA: TGCGCCAGCAGCTTGAACTACAGGGCCGGGGATGAAGCTTTCTTT; CDR3: CASSLNYRAGDEAFF
V: TRBV7-8; size: .; J: TRBJ2-7; D: .; DNA: TGTGCCAGCAGCTTAAAGACCTACGAGCAGTACTTC; CDR3: CASSLKTYEQYF
V: TRBV29-1; size: .; J: TRBJ1-1; D: TRBD1; DNA: TGCAGCGTTATGAGGGACAGTGGGGAGACTGAAGCTTTCTTT; CDR3: CSVMRDSGETEAFF
V: TRBV20-1; size: once; J: TRBJ2-1; D: TRBD2; DNA: TGCAGTACCGGGACTAGCGGGGAGCAGTTCTTC; CDR3: CSTGTSGEQFF
V: TRBV7-2; size: few; J: TRBJ1-5; D: TRBD1; DNA: TGTGCCAGCAGCTTCGCCCCCCAGGGGGCGCATGGGCAGCCCCAGCATTTT; CDR3: CASSFAPQGAHGQPQHF
V: TRBV29-1; size: .; J: TRBJ1-4; D: TRBD1; DNA: TGCAGCGTTGAAGGGGACAGGGCTGGGAGTAATGAAAAACTGTTTTTT; CDR3: CSVEGDRAGSNEKLFF
V: TRBV18; size: .; J: TRBJ2-5; D: .; DNA: TGTGCCAGCTCACCACCGCAACCGATCCAAGAGACCCAGTACTTC; CDR3: CASSPPQPIQETQYF
V: TRBV29-1; size: few; J: TRBJ2-5; D: .; DNA: TGCAGCGTAAACGCCTTCCAAGAGACCCAGTACTTC; CDR3: CSVNAFQETQYF
V: TRBV4-2; size: .; J: TRBJ2-5; D: .; DNA: TGTGCCAGCAGCCAAGATTTACTAGATGGGACCCAGTACTTC; CDR3: CASSQDLLDGTQYF
V: TRBV29-1; size: .; J: TRBJ2-7; D: .; DNA: TGCAGCGTTGGGGACGGCGAGCAGTACTTC; CDR3: CSVGDGEQYF
V: TRBV7-2; size: many; J: TRBJ2-5; D: .; DNA: TGTGCCAGCAGCTTACCTCTCCCGGGGGAGACCCAGTACTTC; CDR3: CASSLPLPGETQYF
V: TRBV4-1; size: few; J: TRBJ1-6; D: .; DNA: TGCGCCAGCAGCCCATCGCCTACACGAAGTCGCTATAATTCACCCCTCCACTTT; CDR3: CASSPSPTRSRYNSPLHF
V: TRBV4-2; size: few; J: TRBJ2-7; D: .; DNA: TGTGCCAGCAGCCAATCCCGACAGCTGTCCTACGAGCAGTACTTC; CDR3: CASSQSRQLSYEQYF
V: TRBV13; size: .; J: TRBJ2-5; D: TRBD2; DNA: TGTGCCAGCAGCCCCACGGCGGGGGGGACTAAGTGGACCCAGTACTTC; CDR3: CASSPTAGGTKWTQYF
V: TRBV19; size: .; J: TRBJ2-1; D: .; DNA: TGTGCCAGTAGTACTAGTGTTGAGCAGTTCTTC; CDR3: CASSTSVEQFF
V: TRBV5-1; size: few; J: TRBJ1-1; D: .; DNA: TGCGCCAGCAGCCCGGGGGTGAGGCCCACTGAAGCTTTCTTT; CDR3: CASSPGVRPTEAFF
V: TRBV28; size: .; J: TRBJ2-2; D: .; DNA: TGTGCCAGCAGTTTCCCGGGGGCCCCCACCGGGGAGCTGTTTTTT; CDR3: CASSFPGAPTGELFF